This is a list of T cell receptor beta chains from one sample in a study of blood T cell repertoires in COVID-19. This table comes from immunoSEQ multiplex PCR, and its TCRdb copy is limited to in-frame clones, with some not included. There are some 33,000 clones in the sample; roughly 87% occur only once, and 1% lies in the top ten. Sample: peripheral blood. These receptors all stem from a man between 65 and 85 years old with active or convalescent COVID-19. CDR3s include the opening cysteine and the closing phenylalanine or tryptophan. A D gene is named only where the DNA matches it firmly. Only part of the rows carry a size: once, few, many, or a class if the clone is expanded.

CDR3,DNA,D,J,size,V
CASSITSGFLSEQYF,TGTGCCAGCAGCATTACTAGCGGGTTCCTCTCCGAGCAGTACTTC,TRBD2,TRBJ2-7,-,TRBV9
CASSYSRQSYGYTF,TGTGCCAGCAGTTACTCCCGACAGAGCTATGGCTACACCTTC,-,TRBJ1-2,-,TRBV6-6
CASSPQRRGPMNTEAFF,TGTGCCAGCAGCCCCCAGAGGAGGGGCCCTATGAACACTGAAGCTTTCTTT,-,TRBJ1-1,-,TRBV9
CASSGVGQGKGTDTQYF,TGTGCCAGTAGTGGAGTAGGACAGGGCAAAGGGACAGATACGCAGTATTTT,TRBD1,TRBJ2-3,-,TRBV19
CASSLDLRNTEAFF,TGTGCCAGCAGCTTGGACTTACGGAACACTGAAGCTTTCTTT,-,TRBJ1-1,-,TRBV5-4
CASSPGGARTEAFF,TGTGCCAGCTCACCAGGGGGGGCGCGAACTGAAGCTTTCTTT,-,TRBJ1-1,-,TRBV18
CASSHGGNNYGYTF,TGTGCCAGCAGCCATGGGGGGAATAACTATGGCTACACCTTC,-,TRBJ1-2,-,TRBV7-3
CASGRGGSYNEQFF,TGTGCCAGCGGACGCGGGGGATCCTACAATGAGCAGTTCTTC,TRBD2,TRBJ2-1,once,TRBV4-2
CASSISGRQYF,TGTGCCAGTAGTATCAGCGGGAGGCAGTACTTC,TRBD2,TRBJ2-7,-,TRBV19
CASSQVLQKEKLFF,TGCGCCAGCAGCCAAGTCCTACAGAAGGAAAAACTGTTTTTT,-,TRBJ1-4,-,TRBV4-1
CAISSDRGAFF,TGTGCCATCAGTTCCGACAGGGGTGCTTTCTTT,TRBD1,TRBJ1-1,once,TRBV10-3
CASSVGGGTYNEQFF,TGTGCCAGCAGCGTAGGTGGGGGGACGTACAATGAGCAGTTCTTC,-,TRBJ2-1,-,TRBV9